This entry lists 25 T cell receptor beta chains sequenced from one sample in a study of patients and donors after allogeneic stem cell transplantation. TCRdb passed the RT-PCR reads through MiXCR, listing each CDR3 protein once. This table has about 160,000 distinct CDR3 sequences, nearly 25% appearing once. The specimen was blood, either unsorted or a sorted T cell fraction (not recorded which). Receptors originate from a human donor who was either an allogeneic HSCT recipient or a stem cell or donor lymphocyte infusion donor (not recorded which). It is not recorded whose cells these are; they may come from a transplant donor.

This clonotype was counted a few times. J is TRBJ1-2 and V is TRBV29-1; no clear D. Trimming pared 4 bases from V and 0 bases from J, leaving 3 bases between. CDR1 is SQVTM and CDR2 is ANQGSEA in the germline V gene. The CDR3 has 11 amino acids. The DNA for the CDR3 is TGCAGCGTTGTTGCTAACTATGGCTACACCTTC. This encodes CSVVANYGYTF.

This clonotype was seen more than once but under ten times. The chain is built from TRBV3-1 and TRBJ1-1, with D possibly being TRBD1 (5 bases). The germline gives CDR1 LGHDT, CDR2 YNNKEL (reference sequence). Deletions cut 1 base from V and 1 base from J, with 10 bases between. The CDR3 is 15 residues long. CDR3 bases: TGTGCCAGCAGCCAAGCGCGCAGGGCGAACACTGAAGCTTTCTTT. Amino acids: CASSQARRANTEAFF.

The V and J genes are TRBV6-5 and TRBJ2-3, with D tentatively TRBD1 or TRBD2 (5 bases each). Germline V CDR1 and CDR2: MNHEY, SVGAGI. Trimming pared 0 bases from V and 2 bases from J, leaving 12 bases between. This CDR3 region has 16 residues. The CDR3: CASSYSKWDLTDTQYF. The CDR3 DNA follows: TGTGCCAGCAGTTACTCGAAATGGGACCTCACAGATACGCAGTATTTT.

This chain uses TRBV20-1 with TRBJ1-2; D is unclear. Germline CDR1 reads DFQATT; CDR2 reads SNEGSKA (reference sequence). The V and J ends lost 5 bases and 2 bases respectively, with 24 bases between them. The CDR3 has 17 amino acids. In DNA form, the CDR3 reads TGCAGTGCTCCAAACGAACCTTTTAGAGCGCTGAACTATGGCTACACCTTC. Translated: CSAPNEPFRALNYGYTF.

The V and J genes are TRBV12-3 or TRBV12-4 and TRBJ1-5; tentatively, D is TRBD1 (6 bases). The CDR3 runs 17 residues. V lost 3 bases and J 4 bases, leaving 19 bases between the germline ends. This CDR3 reads CASSFLGLQGTNQPQHF. The CDR3, as DNA: TGTGCCAGCAGTTTTTTGGGACTGCAGGGGACGAATCAGCCCCAGCATTTT.

In its sample, this clonotype was seen once. The chain recombines TRBV9 with TRBJ2-1; TRBD1 agrees at 7 bases. CDR3 length: 15 amino acids. Trimming removed 4 bases from V and 0 bases from J; junction bases left unmatched: 4. Germline V gene sequence: CDR1 SGDLS, CDR2 YYNGEE. CDR3 DNA: TGTGCCAGCAGCACCCGACAGGGCTCCTACAATGAGCAGTTCTTC. Translation gives CASSTRQGSYNEQFF. The entire variable domain, with the rest obtained from reference TRBV9 and TRBJ2-1, is as follows: DSGVTQTPKHLITATGQRVTLRCSPRSGDLSVYWYQQSLDQGLQFLIQYYNGEERAKGNILERFSAQQFPDLHSELNLSSLELGDSALYFCASSTRQGSYNEQFFGPGTRLTVL.

Ten or more counts support this clonotype. The J gene is TRBJ1-5, the V gene TRBV12-3 or TRBV12-4, with D unclear. V was trimmed by 2 bases and J by 2 bases, leaving 10 bases between them. The CDR3 has 15 amino acids. The DNA for the CDR3 is TGTGCCAGCAGTTTATTCCTGATGGGCAATCAGCCCCAGCATTTT. Translated, it gives CASSLFLMGNQPQHF.

The rearrangement uses TRBV7-2 and TRBJ2-2; no reliable D call. V gave up 5 bases and J gave up 3 bases, with 10 bases separating them. Germline V gene sequence: CDR1 SGHTA, CDR2 FQGNSA. There are 14 residues in the CDR3. CDR3 DNA: TGTGCCAGCAGCGGGGTGAGGTACACCGGGGAGCTGTTTTTT. Amino acids: CASSGVRYTGELFF. The whole variable domain, filled in from reference TRBV7-2 and TRBJ2-2, reads GAGVSQSPSNKVTEKGKDVELRCDPISGHTALYWYRQSLGQGLEFLIYFQGNSAPDKSGLPSDRFSAERTGGSVSTLTIQRTQQEDSAVYLCASSGVRYTGELFFGEGSRLTVL.

The rearrangement links TRBV20-1 to TRBJ2-1, with D unresolved. The germline V and J ends were trimmed by 4 bases and 8 bases, with 9 bases remaining between them. The CDR3 runs to 11 residues. Germline V gene data show CDR1 as DFQATT and CDR2 as SNEGSKA (reference sequence). The CDR3 spells CSAIRPDEQFF. The CDR3 DNA is TGCAGTGCTATAAGGCCGGATGAGCAGTTCTTC.

This chain uses TRBV4-3 with TRBJ2-5; 9 nucleotides match TRBD1. Losses at the gene ends were 4 bases for V and 5 bases for J; bases not matched to a gene: 8. This CDR3 has 15 residues. CDR1 is LGHNA, CDR2 YSLEER, per germline. The CDR3 bases are TGCGCCAGCAGCCTCGGGGACAGGGTTTGGGAGACCCAGTACTTC. This sequence encodes CASSLGDRVWETQYF.

The chain recombines TRBV7-2 with TRBJ2-1; D is possibly TRBD1 or TRBD2 (5 bases each). Trimming shortened V by 1 base and J by 12 bases, and 16 bases separated the two germline ends. Per germline, CDR1 SGHTA and CDR2 FQGNSA. This CDR3 is built from 14 residues. The CDR3 region has the DNA TGTGCCAGCAGCTTAGGGGGGTTAGGTGGGCGGCAGTTCTTC. Translating gives CASSLGGLGGRQFF.

The rearrangement uses TRBV20-1 and TRBJ2-3; TRBD2 is a possible D gene (6 bases). Germline V lookup: CDR1 DFQATT, CDR2 SNEGSKA (reference sequence). The V gene lost 5 bases and the J gene lost 5 bases, with 20 bases spanning the gap. The length of the CDR3 is 15 residues. This CDR3 reads CSAPARAGMGDTQYF. The DNA for the CDR3 is TGCAGTGCTCCCGCCCGAGCGGGTATGGGAGATACGCAGTATTTT.

CDR3 nucleotide sequence: TGCAGTGCTAGAGATGACGCCTTCTCCTACGAGCAGTACTTC. Translated, it gives CSARDDAFSYEQYF. The V call is TRBV20-1, the J call TRBJ2-7; D remains unclear. V gave up 0 bases and J gave up 0 bases, with 9 bases separating them. CDR1 DFQATT and CDR2 SNEGSKA come from the germline V gene (reference sequence). The CDR3 length is 14 residues.

This clonotype was picked up a small number of times. The chain employs TRBV10-3 and TRBJ2-5; unclear D gene. Per the germline V gene, CDR1 is ENHRY and CDR2 is SYGVKD. The CDR3 has 13 residues. V was shortened by 2 bases and J by 2 bases, with 6 bases between the two germline ends. CDR3 nucleotides: TGTGCCATCAGTGAGCGTCAGCAAGAGACCCAGTACTTC. Protein: CAISERQQETQYF.

The chain joins TRBV20-1 to TRBJ1-3, with D possibly being TRBD1 (6 bases). CDR1 DFQATT and CDR2 SNEGSKA come from the germline V gene (reference sequence). The CDR3 extends over 15 amino acids. V was shortened by 5 bases and J by 0 bases, with 14 bases between the two germline ends. The CDR3 DNA is TGCAGTGCTCACCCCGGGACACACTCTGGAAACACCATATATTTT. This codes for CSAHPGTHSGNTIYF.

V usage is TRBV7-2 and J usage is TRBJ2-5; D is perhaps TRBD1 (6 bases). Germline V lookup: CDR1 SGHTA, CDR2 FQGNSA. This CDR3 has 14 amino acids. The V end lost 4 bases, the J end lost 5 bases, and 14 bases lay between the germline ends. The DNA of the CDR3 is TGTGCCAGCAGCTACAGGGTCCCTCAGGAGACCCAGTACTTC. Its protein is CASSYRVPQETQYF.

The CDR3 here is CASSLGSTALLEQYF. The CDR3 region has the DNA TGTGCCAGCAGCTTAGGATCGACCGCTCTTTTGGAGCAGTACTTC. The gene calls are TRBV11-3 and TRBJ2-7; unclear D gene. Trimming stripped 1 base from V and 7 bases from J, with 17 bases between. The CDR3 runs 15 residues. Germline V gene data show CDR1 as SGHNT and CDR2 as YENEEA.

The chain uses TRBV12-3 or TRBV12-4 and TRBJ1-2, with 11 bases lining up with TRBD1. V lost 5 bases, J lost 3 bases, and 5 bases stayed unmatched. CDR3 size: 15 residues. CDR3 nucleotide sequence: TGTGCCAGCAGTCTAAGGGGACAGGGGGACTATGGCTACACCTTC. It translates to CASSLRGQGDYGYTF.

This clonotype was seen only a few times. The chain joins TRBV27 to TRBJ2-1; a weak D match, TRBD1 (6 bases). In germline, CDR1 is MNHEY, CDR2 SMNVEV (reference sequence). Trimming took off 4 bases at V and 13 bases at J, with 11 bases between the two ends. CDR3 size: 11 residues. CDR3 loop: CASSSRGTQFF. Written as DNA, the CDR3 is TGTGCCAGCAGTTCCAGGGGTACCCAGTTCTTC.

This clonotype was seen a few times. This rearrangement joins TRBV27 to TRBJ2-1; D is perhaps TRBD1 (6 bases). The CDR3 length is 15 residues. Looked up from germline, CDR1 is MNHEY and CDR2 is SMNVEV (reference sequence). Between the trimmed V and J ends, which lost 2 bases and 6 bases, there was a span of 14 bases. DNA of the CDR3: TGTGCCAGCAGTTTAAAGGGACACGCCGGCAATGAGCAGTTCTTC. Protein product: CASSLKGHAGNEQFF.

J is TRBJ2-1 and V is TRBV11-1; 7 bases map to TRBD1. The V gene end was trimmed by 4 bases and the J gene end by 5 bases; junction bases not matched to a gene: 8. The V gene's germline CDR1 is SGHAT and CDR2 FQDESV (reference sequence). CDR3 length: 15 residues. CDR3 bases: TGTGCCAGCAGCTCCACCGGGACAGCACACAATGAGCAGTTCTTC. Translation gives CASSSTGTAHNEQFF. Full variable domain (outside the CDR3, taken from reference TRBV11-1 and TRBJ2-1): EAEVAQSPRYKITEKSQAVAFWCDPISGHATLYWYRQILGQGPELLVQFQDESVVDDSQLPKDRFSAERLKGVDSTLKIQPAELGDSAMYLCASSSTGTAHNEQFFGPGTRLTVL.

This clonotype was found a few times. This chain joins TRBV13 and TRBJ2-6; D unresolved. Trimming shortened V by 2 bases and J by 1 base, and 15 bases separated the two germline ends. Germline V gene lookup returns CDR1 PRHDT and CDR2 FYEKMQ (reference sequence). The CDR3 is 18 residues long. The CDR3 sequence: CASSLLYSRVSGANVLTF. CDR3 coding DNA: TGTGCCAGCAGCTTACTATATTCGCGAGTTTCTGGGGCCAACGTCCTGACTTTC.

The chain is built from TRBV9 and TRBJ1-1; the D is unclear. V lost 3 bases and J 0 bases, leaving 18 bases between the germline ends. Germline V CDR1 and CDR2: SGDLS, YYNGEE. The CDR3 is 17 amino acids. The DNA for the CDR3 is TGTGCCAGCAGCGCCAAATGGGCCCAGAAGATGAACACTGAAGCTTTCTTT. It translates to CASSAKWAQKMNTEAFF.

The rearrangement links TRBV14 to TRBJ1-6; TRBD1 matches 7 bases. Germline V gene data show CDR1 as SGHDN and CDR2 as FVKESK. This CDR3 spans 11 amino acids. The trim removed 3 bases at V and 14 bases at J, leaving 1 base unmatched. CDR3 nucleotide sequence: TGTGCCAGCAGCCAGGGGACAGCCCTCCACTTT. This sequence encodes CASSQGTALHF.

In this sample, this clonotype turned up a few times. The J gene is TRBJ1-2, the V gene TRBV10-3; D call uncertain. CDR1 ENHRY and CDR2 SYGVKD come from the germline V gene. Trimming removed 10 bases at V and 2 bases at J, with 17 bases between. This CDR3 is built from 14 residues. The DNA for the CDR3 is TGTGCCAGCGTCCTGGATACAGACAACTATGGCTACACCTTC. As protein: CASVLDTDNYGYTF.